This T cell receptor (beta chain) was recorded in a study of cytomegalovirus exposure and HLA in healthy donors. Broader study findings: TCR sequences were mostly rare, though some public TCRs occurred in many donors. Across HLA loci, a later analysis found differing TCR association rates, with DRB1 most and HLA-C fewest.

This CDR3 spans 14 amino acids. Per the germline V gene, CDR1 is SGHTA and CDR2 is FQGNSA. J was trimmed by 2 bases and V by 8 bases; bases with no gene match: 7. The PCR used 60 Vbeta and 13 Jbeta primers. Some clones are missing from TCRdb's copy, which holds only in-frame ones; the method was immunoSEQ multiplex PCR. The sample has over 120,000 clones, about three quarters seen once. Each donor was healthy, and each was a bone marrow donor. At the time of sampling, donors were nominally healthy, though unrecorded immune exposures were likely. Remarks on this clone: As yet, its antigen is unknown.

Source material: PBMCs. This sequence was found in a male donor in good health and CMV-seronegative. J is TRBJ2-5 and V is TRBV7-2; 8 nucleotides align to TRBD2. CDR3 DNA: TGTGCCAGCCAGCGGGGGACCCTTCAAGAGACCCAGTACTTC. Protein: CASQRGTLQETQYF.